These 23 T cell receptor beta chains were all obtained from the same sample, sequenced in a study of TIL therapy for anti-PD-1-resistant metastatic lung cancer. Time point in this sample: pre-treatment sample, taken before nivolumab and TIL therapy. Sequencing used immunoSEQ v3. Some clones are missing from TCRdb's copy, which holds only in-frame ones; the method was immunoSEQ multiplex PCR. Among 40,000 to 60,000 clones listed, roughly 85% were seen once. The sequencing used blood, collected at baseline. The receptor source for this set is a woman between 25 and 85 years old with non-small cell lung cancer.

The chain uses TRBV27 and TRBJ1-4; D might be TRBD1 (6 bases). The CDR3 is 13 amino acids. Germline V gene sequence: CDR1 MNHEY, CDR2 SMNVEV (reference sequence). V shed 4 bases and J shed 8 bases, with 11 bases lying between them. CDR3 residues: CASSSRGGEKLFF. For the CDR3, the DNA is TGTGCCAGCAGTTCCAGGGGAGGAGAAAAACTGTTTTTT.

The chain links TRBV6-5 to TRBJ1-3; 9 bases agree with TRBD1. Germline values: CDR1 MNHEY, CDR2 SVGAGI. The CDR3 covers 15 residues. Losses at the gene ends were 6 bases for V and 0 bases for J; bases not matched to a gene: 3. The CDR3 DNA follows: TGTGCCAGCAGCCAACAGGGGGCCTCTGGAAACACCATATATTTT. It codes for CASSQQGASGNTIYF.

J is TRBJ2-3 and V is TRBV10-2, with 8 bases fitting TRBD1. The CDR3 consists of 13 residues. Germline assignment: CDR1 WSHSY and CDR2 SAAADI. V lost 6 bases to trimming and J lost 1 base; unmatched junction nucleotides: 0. CDR3 DNA: TGCGCCAGCAGGGACAGGGGCACAGATACGCAGTATTTT. This translates into CASRDRGTDTQYF.

The gene calls are TRBV2 and TRBJ2-1; TRBD2 matches at 7 bases. The CDR3 is 15 amino acids. V trimming: 8 bases; J trimming: 2 bases; junction bases outside the gene matches: 9. Per germline, CDR1 SNHLY and CDR2 FYNNEI. In DNA form, the CDR3 reads TGTGCCAGCCGACCGGGGGGTGCACCCTACAATGAGCAGTTCTTC. Amino acids: CASRPGGAPYNEQFF.

This chain links TRBV27 with TRBJ1-2, with D possibly TRBD1 on 5 matching bases. CDR1 MNHEY and CDR2 SMNVEV come from the germline V gene (reference sequence). V shed 7 bases and J shed 4 bases, with 19 bases lying between them. CDR3 size: 15 residues. CDR3 region: CASTPTRQPVYGYTF. The CDR3 region has the DNA TGTGCCAGCACCCCTACCCGACAGCCCGTCTATGGCTACACCTTC.

This chain links TRBV5-6 with TRBJ1-3; TRBD1 is a possible D gene (6 bases). The CDR3 runs 15 residues. Germline CDR1 and CDR2: SGHDT and YYEEEE. Trimming left V 1 base short and J 4 bases short, with 12 bases between. The CDR3 protein is CASSLYRVSGNTIYF. The CDR3, as DNA: TGTGCCAGCAGCTTGTACAGGGTATCGGGAAACACCATATATTTT. The variable domain in full, completed from reference TRBV5-6 and TRBJ1-3, reads DAGVTQSPTHLIKTRGQQVTLRCSPKSGHDTVSWYQQALGQGPQFIFQYYEEEERQRGNFPDRFSGHQFPNYSSELNVNALLLGDSALYLCASSLYRVSGNTIYFGEGSWLTVV.

The chain joins TRBV28 to TRBJ1-4; D gene uncertain. Germline loops: CDR1 MDHEN, CDR2 SYDVKM. Trimming left V 5 bases short and J 10 bases short, with 11 bases between. CDR3 length: 12 amino acids. The CDR3 reads CASSQARGKLFF. CDR3 sequence (DNA): TGTGCCAGCAGTCAAGCACGGGGAAAACTGTTTTTT.

This chain uses TRBV6-1 with TRBJ1-1; D unclear. Germline V gives CDR1 MNHNS, CDR2 SASEGT. V was pared by 4 bases and J by 0 bases, with 18 bases between. The CDR3 length is 17 residues. The CDR3, as DNA: TGTGCCAGCAGTGTCCAGTCCCCGTTAGAGGTGAACACTGAAGCTTTCTTT. Protein sequence: CASSVQSPLEVNTEAFF.

The chain is built from TRBV10-3 and TRBJ1-1; 7 nucleotides agree with TRBD1. Trimming took 10 bases from V and 4 from J; bases not matched to a gene: 12. Germline assignment: CDR1 ENHRY and CDR2 SYGVKD. The CDR3 is 14 amino acids. The CDR3 sequence is CATGDSRNPTEAFF. The CDR3 DNA follows: TGTGCCACCGGGGACAGTCGGAACCCCACTGAAGCTTTCTTT.

V is TRBV18 and J is TRBJ2-7, with 8 bases that match TRBD2. With 0 bases clipped from V and 2 bases from J, the junction kept 3 bases outside the gene matches. The germline V gene encodes CDR1 KGHSH and CDR2 LQKENI. This CDR3 contains 15 residues. This CDR3 reads CASSPPSGGPYEQYF. Here the CDR3 DNA reads TGTGCCAGCTCACCACCGAGCGGGGGCCCCTACGAGCAGTACTTC. The full variable domain, in which reference TRBV18 and TRBJ2-7 provide the parts outside the CDR3, is NAGVMQNPRHLVRRRGQEARLRCSPMKGHSHVYWYRQLPEEGLKFMVYLQKENIIDESGMPKERFSAEFPKEGPSILRIQQVVRGDSAAYFCASSPPSGGPYEQYFGPGTRLTVT.

The chain recombines TRBV28 with TRBJ2-3; no firm D call. Germline CDR1 MDHEN, CDR2 SYDVKM. CDR3 length: 12 amino acids. V was shortened by 3 bases and J by 8 bases, with 9 bases between the two germline ends. Written as DNA, the CDR3 is TGTGCCAGCAGTTTCTCTGCAGTTACGCAGTATTTT. It is translated as CASSFSAVTQYF.

This clone is termed medium-sized (0.01 to 0.1%). V is TRBV9 and J is TRBJ2-6; D unresolved. Germline CDR1 is SGDLS and CDR2 is YYNGEE. Trimming took 2 bases from V and 3 from J, leaving 9 bases between them. This CDR3 comprises 15 residues. The CDR3: CASSVHGDGANVLTF. Here the CDR3 DNA reads TGTGCCAGCAGCGTCCACGGTGATGGGGCCAACGTCCTGACTTTC.

This rearrangement joins TRBV25-1 to TRBJ2-7; 8 nucleotides agree with TRBD2. CDR1 and CDR2 from the germline V gene are MGHDK and SYGVNS. V lost 5 bases to trimming and J lost 3 bases; unmatched junction nucleotides: 6. The CDR3 totals 14 residues. CDR3 sequence (DNA): TGTGCCAGCAGTAGCACGGGGGGGGGCTACGAGCAGTACTTC. It is translated as CASSSTGGGYEQYF.

V gene TRBV29-1 combines with J gene TRBJ2-7; D not certain. From germline, CDR1 is SQVTM and CDR2 ANQGSEA. Trimming cost V 6 bases and J 2 bases, with 11 bases left between them. The CDR3 is 12 residues long. CDR3 sequence reads: CSVGPDPYEQYF. The CDR3, as DNA: TGCAGCGTCGGCCCAGATCCCTACGAGCAGTACTTC.

V is TRBV7-2 and J is TRBJ2-5; TRBD2 matches 10 bases. J was trimmed by 5 bases and V by 2 bases; bases with no gene match: 11. The length of the CDR3 is 17 residues. In germline, CDR1 is SGHTA, CDR2 FQGNSA. For the CDR3, the DNA is TGTGCCAGCAGCTTAAGGGGAACAGCGGGGGGGTATGAGACCCAGTACTTC. Translated: CASSLRGTAGGYETQYF.

This chain links TRBV28 with TRBJ1-4; D is perhaps TRBD1 (6 bases). V lost 3 bases and J lost 8, with 13 bases in between. This CDR3 is built from 14 residues. Germline V gives CDR1 MDHEN, CDR2 SYDVKM. The CDR3 protein is CASSFTGQREKLFF. Here the CDR3 DNA reads TGTGCCAGCAGTTTTACAGGGCAAAGGGAAAAACTGTTTTTT.

This clone has just a few counts. J is TRBJ1-1 and V is TRBV5-1; possibly TRBD1 for D (5 bases). Trimming cost V 1 base and J 3 bases, with 7 bases left between them. Germline V gene data show CDR1 as SGHRS and CDR2 as YFSETQ. The CDR3 is 13 amino acids. In nucleotides, the CDR3 is TGCGCCAGCAGCTTGTGGGGGGACACTGAAGCTTTCTTT. Protein product: CASSLWGDTEAFF. The full variable domain, completed using reference TRBV5-1 and TRBJ1-1, is KAGVTQTPRYLIKTRGQQVTLSCSPISGHRSVSWYQQTPGQGLQFLFEYFSETQRNKGNFPGRFSGRQFSNSRSEMNVSTLELGDSALYLCASSLWGDTEAFFGQGTRLTVV.

This clone was detected once. J is TRBJ2-5 and V is TRBV5-6; 11 bases are a match to TRBD2. There are 14 residues in the CDR3. Losses at the gene ends were 5 bases for V and 7 bases for J; bases not matched to a gene: 7. Germline V gene data show CDR1 as SGHDT and CDR2 as YYEEEE. CDR3 sequence (DNA): TGTGCCAGCAGAATTAGCGGGGGGGAACGGACCCAGTACTTC. Protein product: CASRISGGERTQYF.

This clone was seen just once. The V call is TRBV4-1, the J call TRBJ1-2; D gene unclear. Trimming removed 0 bases from V and 9 bases from J, with 14 bases in between. Germline V gene data show CDR1 as MGHRA and CDR2 as YSYEKL. The CDR3 is 14 amino acids. DNA for the CDR3: TGCGCCAGCAGCCAAGAGTTTGATATCGCCAGCTACACCTTC. As protein: CASSQEFDIASYTF.

The chain joins TRBV4-1 to TRBJ1-5; no clear D gene. V was trimmed by 1 base and J by 0 bases, leaving 7 bases between them. Germline values: CDR1 MGHRA, CDR2 YSYEKL. The CDR3 consists of 15 residues. The CDR3 region is CASSQGRASNQPQHF. The DNA for the CDR3 is TGCGCCAGCAGCCAAGGAAGGGCTAGCAATCAGCCCCAGCATTTT.

The rearrangement joins TRBV5-4 to TRBJ1-2, with D possibly TRBD1 on 6 matching bases. This CDR3 has 14 amino acids. Trimming took 4 bases from V and 3 from J, leaving 13 bases between them. Looked up from germline, CDR1 is SGHNT and CDR2 is YYREEE (reference sequence). The CDR3 region is CASSDAGAYYGYTF. The CDR3 bases are TGTGCCAGCAGCGATGCAGGGGCATACTATGGCTACACCTTC. The full variable domain, its missing parts supplied by reference TRBV5-4 and TRBJ1-2, is ETGVTQSPTHLIKTRGQQVTLRCSSQSGHNTVSWYQQALGQGPQFIFQYYREEENGRGNFPPRFSGLQFPNYSSELNVNALELDDSALYLCASSDAGAYYGYTFGSGTRLTVV.

The chain combines TRBV2 with TRBJ2-1, with D unresolved. V was clipped by 6 bases and J by 3 bases, with 6 bases between them. Germline V lookup: CDR1 SNHLY, CDR2 FYNNEI. The CDR3 runs to 12 residues. CDR3: CASRGSYNEQFF. Written as DNA, the CDR3 is TGTGCCAGCAGGGGCAGCTACAATGAGCAGTTCTTC. The whole variable domain, filled in from reference TRBV2 and TRBJ2-1, reads EPEVTQTPSHQVTQMGQEVILRCVPISNHLYFYWYRQILGQKVEFLVSFYNNEISEKSEIFDDQFSVERPDGSNFTLKIRSTKLEDSAMYFCASRGSYNEQFFGPGTRLTVL.

This clone was counted once. This sequence joins TRBV18 and TRBJ1-2, with D uncertain. The CDR3 totals 15 residues. Looked up from germline, CDR1 is KGHSH and CDR2 is LQKENI. The V gene lost 0 bases and the J gene lost 6 bases, with 14 bases spanning the gap. The CDR3 nucleotides are TGTGCCAGCTCACCACCGGGGAGTTGGGGAGATGGCTACACCTTC. The encoded protein is CASSPPGSWGDGYTF.